This T cell receptor beta chain was obtained from a study of tumor-infiltrating lymphocytes in primary liver carcinoma. In the study overall: Tumors, staged T1-T3 N0M0, spanned about 4.2 to 11 cm. Study-level results: The study found a significantly higher top-250-clone fraction in tumors than in blood (p = 0.039). Tumor region pairs shared more overlap than did tumor-adjacent and tumor-blood pairs.

In regard to this clonotype: Its antigen is as yet unknown. One junction end does not reproduce the germline sequence, and a read error may be involved.

Co-extracted RNA and DNA came from roughly 20-30 mg of unsorted bulk tissue. The CDR3 consists of 12 residues. The germline V gene encodes CDR1 SGHAT and CDR2 FQNNGV. With roughly 0.5 ug total RNA as template and a constant-region primer, TCR beta cDNA was made. The TCR beta library was amplified through three nested multiplex PCR rounds in a modified ARM-PCR procedure. For roughly 10 cycles apiece, the opening two PCR rounds ran with TRBV1-TRBV30 forward primers and a C-beta reverse primer. Via MiXCR, TCRdb re-called the multiplex PCR reads, giving one row per CDR3 protein. The repertoire has roughly 120,000 distinct CDR3 sequences, around 60% of them found once; the top ten carry 7.5% to 9%.

Sequences were obtained from liver tumor tissue from sampling region 3. Subset described: tumor region T3, left-lateral pole. The TCR sequence derives from a woman aged 55-75 years with primary liver carcinoma and hepatitis B virus infection. This sequence joins TRBV11-2 and TRBJ2-7; D might be TRBD1 (5 bases). The DNA for the CDR3 is TGTGCCAGCAGCCACACTGGACACGAGCAGCATTTC. This gives the protein CASSHTGHEQHF.